The source of this T cell receptor (beta chain) is a study of glioma-infiltrating T cells after dendritic cell vaccination. Study overall: Samples are from glioblastoma patients in Phase I and II dendritic cell vaccine trials.

The germline gives CDR1 GTSNPN, CDR2 SVGIG (reference sequence). V dropped 5 bases and J dropped 1; count of bases not matched to a gene: 6. CDR3 length equals 14 residues. Produced via immunoSEQ multiplex PCR; TCRdb's table is partial and in-frame only. This table holds around 90,000 clones, roughly 83% found once. Fresh-frozen tumor tissue and more than two years of survival data were available for all. PBMC were collected before vaccination, two weeks after the third vaccination, and at progression. The gene calls are TRBV30 and TRBJ2-5; TRBD2 matches at 8 bases. Sequences were derived from blood, sampled before dendritic cell vaccination. The sequence derives from a human donor with glioblastoma. In nucleotides, the CDR3 is TGTGCCTGGGGTATTAGCGGGGTCCAAGAGACCCAGTACTTC. Residues: CAWGISGVQETQYF.